This passage covers 20 T cell receptor beta chains from one sample sequenced in a study of OX40 agonist ivuxolimab in advanced cancers. This table comes from immunoSEQ multiplex PCR, and its TCRdb copy is limited to in-frame clones, with some not included. The sample includes over 45,000 clones, 84% of them seen just once. The specimen comprised CD4+ or CD8+ T cells sorted from blood, sampled in a trial of the OX40 agonist ivuxolimab. The receptors here all came from an adult with an advanced solid tumor such as melanoma, head and neck, liver or kidney cancer.

The gene calls are TRBV28 and TRBJ2-2; 8 nucleotides match TRBD2. Germline lookup yields CDR1 MDHEN and CDR2 SYDVKM. This CDR3 has 13 residues. The DNA for the CDR3 is TGTGCTTCGCCGGCTAGCGGGACCGGGGAGCTGTTTTTT. It specifies CASPASGTGELFF. Full variable domain (rest looked up from reference TRBV28 and TRBJ2-2): DVKVTQSSRYLVKRTGEKVFLECVQDMDHENMFWYRQDPGLGLRLIYFSYDVKMKEKGDIPEGYSVSREKKERFSLILESASTNQTSMYLCASPASGTGELFFGEGSRLTVL.

The V gene is TRBV4-2, the J gene TRBJ1-2; possible D gene TRBD1, 5 bases. The CDR3 runs 15 residues. CDR1 is LGHNA, CDR2 YNFKEQ, per germline. The ends were cut back, 1 base at V and 8 bases at J, with 17 bases in the middle. The CDR3 nucleotides read TGTGCCAGCAGCCAAGTGGGGGATACCATATCGGGCTACACCTTC. It codes for CASSQVGDTISGYTF.

V and J are TRBV5-5 and TRBJ1-2; weak D call: TRBD1 (5 bases). Trimming removed 0 bases from V and 3 bases from J, with 12 bases in between. This CDR3 comprises 15 residues. Germline-derived CDR1 and CDR2 are SGHKS and YYEKEE (reference sequence). The CDR3 region is CASSLVAGNDYGYTF. The DNA of the CDR3 is TGTGCCAGCAGCTTGGTGGCAGGGAATGACTATGGCTACACCTTC. Variable domain in full (rest from reference TRBV5-5 and TRBJ1-2): DAGVTQSPTHLIKTRGQQVTLRCSPISGHKSVSWYQQVLGQGPQFIFQYYEKEERGRGNFPDRFSARQFPNYSSELNVNALLLGDSALYLCASSLVAGNDYGYTFGSGTRLTVV.

This chain uses TRBV6-5 with TRBJ1-2; D gene unclear. V lost 8 bases, J lost 0 bases, and 16 bases lay in between. Germline lookup yields CDR1 MNHEY and CDR2 SVGAGI. The CDR3 loop spans 15 amino acids. The CDR3 DNA reads TGTGCCAGCCACCCCGGGAAGGACGCTAACTATGGCTACACCTTC. This encodes CASHPGKDANYGYTF.

The chain joins TRBV6-6 to TRBJ2-1; D call uncertain. The CDR3 is 11 residues long. The V end was cut by 7 bases, the J end by 11 bases, with 12 bases between. Per germline, CDR1 MNHNY and CDR2 SVGAGI (reference sequence). CDR3 region: CASTMATQQFF. The CDR3 DNA sequence: TGTGCCAGCACCATGGCCACCCAGCAGTTCTTC.

The J gene is TRBJ2-1, the V gene TRBV5-1, with TRBD1 as a possible D gene (5 bases). The germline CDR1 and CDR2 sequences are SGHRS and YFSETQ. The CDR3 has 14 residues. The germline V and J ends were trimmed by 3 bases and 7 bases, with 14 bases remaining between them. CDR3 bases: TGCGCCAGCAGCTACCAGGGAAAAGGGAATGAGCAGTTCTTC. Protein sequence: CASSYQGKGNEQFF.

V usage is TRBV5-1 and J usage is TRBJ1-2; TRBD1 is a possible D gene (5 bases). Germline assignment: CDR1 SGHRS and CDR2 YFSETQ. V was shortened by 0 bases and J by 2 bases, with 11 bases between the two germline ends. This CDR3 is built from 15 residues. The CDR3 spells CASSLDQGWNYGYTF. CDR3 sequence (DNA): TGCGCCAGCAGCTTGGACCAGGGCTGGAACTATGGCTACACCTTC.

The chain is built from TRBV7-7 and TRBJ2-1, with unresolved D. The CDR3 is 14 amino acids. Germline V gene data show CDR1 as SSHAT and CDR2 as FNYEAQ (reference sequence). V lost 3 bases to trimming and J lost 10 bases, with 16 bases between them. CDR3 DNA sequence: TGTGCCAGCAGCTTGCGGACCAACATCGGGGAGCAGTTCTTC. Its protein product is CASSLRTNIGEQFF. Full variable domain (remainder filled in from reference TRBV7-7 and TRBJ2-1): GAGVSQSPRYKVTKRGQDVTLRCDPISSHATLYWYQQALGQGPEFLTYFNYEAQPDKSGLPSDRFSAERPEGSISTLTIQRTEQRDSAMYRCASSLRTNIGEQFFGPGTRLTVL.

V is TRBV6-6 and J is TRBJ2-1; D uncertain. This CDR3 is built from 14 residues. V was cut by 6 bases and J by 2 bases, with 11 bases left in between. The germline V gene encodes CDR1 MNHNY and CDR2 SVGAGI (reference sequence). The CDR3 bases are TGTGCCAGCAGCCCCCACACGACCTACAATGAGCAGTTCTTC. Translation: CASSPHTTYNEQFF.

The CDR3 region has the DNA TGTGCCAGCCGCGGGGGCAACACCGGGGAGCTGTTTTTT. This translates into CASRGGNTGELFF. V gene TRBV7-9 combines with J gene TRBJ2-2; possible D gene TRBD2, 7 bases. This CDR3 has 13 amino acids. V gave up 8 bases and J gave up 2 bases, with 9 bases separating them. Per germline, CDR1 SEHNR and CDR2 FQNEAQ (reference sequence). The variable domain in full, with the rest retrieved from reference TRBV7-9 and TRBJ2-2, is DTGVSQNPRHKITKRGQNVTFRCDPISEHNRLYWYRQTLGQGPEFLTYFQNEAQLEKSRLLSDRFSAERPKGSFSTLEIQRTEQGDSAMYLCASRGGNTGELFFGEGSRLTVL.

This chain joins TRBV7-8 and TRBJ2-3; 8 bases align to TRBD1. This CDR3 spans 16 amino acids. Germline CDR1 and CDR2: SGHVS and FQNEAQ. After removal of 5 bases from V and 2 bases from J, the junction contained 9 bases not matched to a gene. CDR3 protein: CASSAWTGSDTDTQYF. DNA of the CDR3: TGTGCCAGCAGCGCGTGGACAGGGAGTGACACAGATACGCAGTATTTT.

A few counts support this clone. The rearrangement uses TRBV28 and TRBJ2-2; TRBD2 matches at 7 bases. Looked up from germline, CDR1 is MDHEN and CDR2 is SYDVKM. The CDR3 totals 15 residues. After removal of 2 bases from V and 5 bases from J, the junction contained 5 bases not matched to a gene. In DNA form, the CDR3 reads TGTGCCAGCAGTTTAGCTAGCGGTGGGACCGGGGAGCTGTTTTTT. This gives the protein CASSLASGGTGELFF.

The V and J genes are TRBV7-8 and TRBJ1-3; D might be TRBD1 (5 bases). Between the trimmed V and J ends, which lost 5 bases and 8 bases, there was a span of 13 bases. The CDR3 is 13 residues long. Germline loops: CDR1 SGHVS, CDR2 FQNEAQ. CDR3 nucleotide sequence: TGTGCCAGCAGCCCGCTTGGGACGGACACCATATATTTT. Its translation: CASSPLGTDTIYF. Supplemented by reference TRBV7-8 and TRBJ1-3, the full variable domain reads GAGVSQSPRYKVAKRGQDVALRCDPISGHVSLFWYQQALGQGPEFLTYFQNEAQLDKSGLPSDRFFAERPEGSVSTLKIQRTQQEDSAVYLCASSPLGTDTIYFGEGSWLTVV.

The J gene is TRBJ1-6, the V gene TRBV13; maybe TRBD1 (6 bases). Germline V lookup: CDR1 PRHDT, CDR2 FYEKMQ (reference sequence). The CDR3 has 15 residues. With 1 base removed from V and 7 bases from J, the gap between germline ends came to 11 bases. As DNA, the CDR3 is TGTGCCAGCAGCTTAGAAGGGGGGGTAAATTCACCCCTCCACTTT. It translates to CASSLEGGVNSPLHF.

This clone was recorded only once. The rearrangement links TRBV5-1 to TRBJ2-5; TRBD1 matches 11 bases. The CDR3 has 15 amino acids. CDR1 SGHRS and CDR2 YFSETQ come from the germline V gene. Trimming cost V 4 bases and J 2 bases; bases outside gene matches: 4. In DNA form, the CDR3 reads TGCGCCAGCAGCGTGGACAGGGGGCCTCAAGAGACCCAGTACTTC. As protein: CASSVDRGPQETQYF.

CDR3 region: CASSFQAGVGETQYF. The CDR3 coding sequence is TGTGCCAGCAGCTTTCAAGCGGGGGTCGGAGAGACCCAGTACTTC. This chain links TRBV7-2 with TRBJ2-5, with TRBD2 matching 8 bases. The V gene's germline CDR1 is SGHTA and CDR2 FQGNSA. V shed 3 bases, J shed 4 bases, and the junction held 7 bases outside the gene matches. The CDR3 covers 15 residues.

This chain joins TRBV28 and TRBJ2-3; D might be TRBD2 (6 bases). This CDR3 spans 14 amino acids. The germline gives CDR1 MDHEN, CDR2 SYDVKM. The V gene lost 2 bases and the J gene lost 6 bases, with 12 bases spanning the gap. The chain's CDR3 is CASSLKTGVDTQYF. The DNA of the CDR3 is TGTGCCAGCAGTTTAAAGACGGGAGTGGATACGCAGTATTTT.

This clone was seen once. The chain couples TRBV2 to TRBJ2-5; 7 bases line up with TRBD2. Trimming at V came to 8 bases and at J to 5 bases, leaving 14 bases not matched to a gene. This CDR3 comprises 15 residues. CDR1 and CDR2 from the germline V gene are SNHLY and FYNNEI. The CDR3 is CASRPGGSIGETQYF. CDR3 bases: TGTGCCAGCCGGCCCGGCGGGAGTATTGGGGAGACCCAGTACTTC.

The rearrangement uses TRBV10-3 and TRBJ1-2, with 7 nucleotides matching TRBD1. CDR3 length equals 16 residues. J gave up 1 base and V 6 bases, and 11 bases lay outside the gene matches. CDR1 is ENHRY, CDR2 SYGVKD, per germline. The CDR3, as DNA: TGTGCCATCAGAGAACAGACAGGGTCTGTTAACTATGGCTACACCTTC. Translating it yields CAIREQTGSVNYGYTF.

V is TRBV19 and J is TRBJ1-4, with D possibly being TRBD1 (6 bases). V lost 5 bases, J lost 5 bases, and 15 bases lay in between. The CDR3 extends over 15 amino acids. Germline V lookup: CDR1 LNHDA, CDR2 SQIVND (reference sequence). The CDR3: CASSPRGGYNEKLFF. CDR3 DNA: TGTGCCAGTAGTCCGAGGGGGGGTTACAATGAAAAACTGTTTTTT. Filled out from reference TRBV19 and TRBJ1-4, the complete variable domain reads DGGITQSPKYLFRKEGQNVTLSCEQNLNHDAMYWYRQDPGQGLRLIYYSQIVNDFQKGDIAEGYSVSREKKESFPLTVTSAQKNPTAFYLCASSPRGGYNEKLFFGSGTQLSVL.